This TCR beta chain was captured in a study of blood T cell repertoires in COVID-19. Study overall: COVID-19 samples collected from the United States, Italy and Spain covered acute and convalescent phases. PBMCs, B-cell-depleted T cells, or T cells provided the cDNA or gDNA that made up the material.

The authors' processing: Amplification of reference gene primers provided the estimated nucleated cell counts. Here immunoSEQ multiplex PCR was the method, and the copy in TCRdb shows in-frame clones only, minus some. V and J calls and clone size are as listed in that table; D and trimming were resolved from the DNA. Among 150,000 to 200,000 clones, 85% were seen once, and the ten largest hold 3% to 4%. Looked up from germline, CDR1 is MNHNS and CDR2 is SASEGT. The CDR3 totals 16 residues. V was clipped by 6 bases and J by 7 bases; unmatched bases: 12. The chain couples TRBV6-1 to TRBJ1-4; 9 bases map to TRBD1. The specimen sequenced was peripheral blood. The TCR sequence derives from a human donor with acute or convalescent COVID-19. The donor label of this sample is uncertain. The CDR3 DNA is TGTGCCAGCAGCGAAAGAGGCCGGGACAGGGTTGAAAAACTGTTTTTT. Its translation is CASSERGRDRVEKLFF.